The entry below describes one TCR beta chain. Its cognate antigen is unknown. The sample comes from a study of blood T cells in healthy people across ages. Together with a sample-barcoded 5' primer, a J-beta primer mix was included in a second PCR lasting about 6 to 11 cycles. TCRdb independently ran MiXCR on the 5' RACE reads; one entry per CDR3 protein. The profile shows some 1,000,000 distinct CDR3 sequences, 25% of them singletons. Overall study results and limits: The authors considered diversity estimates from one million T cells to be underestimates.

CDR1 and CDR2 (germline): SGHAT, FQDESV (reference sequence). Trimming left V 3 bases short and J 0 bases short, with 11 bases between. The CDR3 consists of 15 residues. These data were also reused for a study on T cells of mothers and their children. That work contributes: Three healthy Caucasian mothers and their six children were the donors. Sequencing returned over 9 million TCR beta CDR3 reads per mother and roughly 3.1 million per child. The overlap seen between related mothers and children slightly exceeded that of unrelated pairs, though not significantly.

The sample was blood. The sequence was collected from a girl aged 2-10 years in good health. The genes are TRBV11-1 and TRBJ1-1, with no clear D. CDR3 residues: CASSFDLNLNTEAFF. For the CDR3, the DNA is TGTGCCAGCAGCTTCGACCTAAACTTGAACACTGAAGCTTTCTTT.